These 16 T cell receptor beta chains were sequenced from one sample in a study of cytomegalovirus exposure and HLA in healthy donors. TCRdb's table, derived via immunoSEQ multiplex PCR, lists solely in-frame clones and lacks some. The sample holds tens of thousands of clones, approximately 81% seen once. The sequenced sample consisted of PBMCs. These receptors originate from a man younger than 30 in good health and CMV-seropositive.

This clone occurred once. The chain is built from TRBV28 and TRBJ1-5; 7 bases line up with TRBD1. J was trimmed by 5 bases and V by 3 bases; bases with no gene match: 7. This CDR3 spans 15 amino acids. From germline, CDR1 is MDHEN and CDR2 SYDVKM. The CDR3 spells CASSFRQGGYQPQHF. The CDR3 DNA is TGTGCCAGCAGTTTCAGACAGGGAGGATATCAGCCCCAGCATTTT.

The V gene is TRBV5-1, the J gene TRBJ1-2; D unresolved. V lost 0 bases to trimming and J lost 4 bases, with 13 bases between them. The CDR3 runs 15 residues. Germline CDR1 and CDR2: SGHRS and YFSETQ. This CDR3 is CASSLESRFRYGYTF. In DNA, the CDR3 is TGCGCCAGCAGCTTGGAGTCCAGATTTCGCTATGGCTACACCTTC.

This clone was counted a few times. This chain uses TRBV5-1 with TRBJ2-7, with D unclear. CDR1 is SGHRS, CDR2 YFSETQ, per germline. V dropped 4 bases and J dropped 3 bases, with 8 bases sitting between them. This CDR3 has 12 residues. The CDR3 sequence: CASSVDNYEQYF. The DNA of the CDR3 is TGCGCCAGCAGCGTTGACAACTACGAGCAGTACTTC.

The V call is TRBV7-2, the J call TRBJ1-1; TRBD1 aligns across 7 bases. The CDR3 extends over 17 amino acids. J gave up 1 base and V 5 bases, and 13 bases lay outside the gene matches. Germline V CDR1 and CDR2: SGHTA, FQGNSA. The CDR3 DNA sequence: TGTGCCAGCAGCGAACCGGGACAGAGACTAAGGAACACTGAAGCTTTCTTT. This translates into CASSEPGQRLRNTEAFF.

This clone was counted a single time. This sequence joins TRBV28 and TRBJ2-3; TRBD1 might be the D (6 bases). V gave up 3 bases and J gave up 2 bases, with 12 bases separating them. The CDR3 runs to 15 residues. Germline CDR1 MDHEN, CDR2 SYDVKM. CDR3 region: CASSFRGTPTDTQYF. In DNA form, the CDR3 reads TGTGCCAGCAGTTTTCGAGGGACACCCACAGATACGCAGTATTTT.

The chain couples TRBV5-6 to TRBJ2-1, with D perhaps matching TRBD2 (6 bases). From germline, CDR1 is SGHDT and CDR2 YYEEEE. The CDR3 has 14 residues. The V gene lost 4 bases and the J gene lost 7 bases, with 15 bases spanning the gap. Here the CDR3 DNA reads TGTGCCAGCAGCCCCTCCCCGGGAGCAAATGAGCAGTTCTTC. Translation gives CASSPSPGANEQFF.

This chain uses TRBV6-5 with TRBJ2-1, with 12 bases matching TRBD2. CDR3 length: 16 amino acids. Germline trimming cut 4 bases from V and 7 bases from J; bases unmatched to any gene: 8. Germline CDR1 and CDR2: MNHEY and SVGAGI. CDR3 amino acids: CASSSRLAGEINEQFF. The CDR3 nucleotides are TGTGCCAGCAGTTCCCGACTAGCGGGAGAAATAAATGAGCAGTTCTTC.

CDR3 bases: TGTGCCAGCAGTTACTCGCGACAGACCACCGGGGAGCTGTTTTTT. Its translation is CASSYSRQTTGELFF. The gene calls are TRBV6-5 and TRBJ2-2; possibly TRBD1 for D (5 bases). CDR1 and CDR2 (germline): MNHEY, SVGAGI. V lost 0 bases and J lost 4, with 9 bases in between. This CDR3 is 15 amino acids long.

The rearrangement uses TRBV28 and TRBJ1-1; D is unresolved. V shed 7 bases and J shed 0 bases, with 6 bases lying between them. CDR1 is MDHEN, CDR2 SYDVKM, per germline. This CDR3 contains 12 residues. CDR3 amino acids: CASTLVNTEAFF. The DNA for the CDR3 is TGTGCCAGCACCCTAGTGAACACTGAAGCTTTCTTT. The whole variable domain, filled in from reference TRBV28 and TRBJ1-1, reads DVKVTQSSRYLVKRTGEKVFLECVQDMDHENMFWYRQDPGLGLRLIYFSYDVKMKEKGDIPEGYSVSREKKERFSLILESASTNQTSMYLCASTLVNTEAFFGQGTRLTVV.

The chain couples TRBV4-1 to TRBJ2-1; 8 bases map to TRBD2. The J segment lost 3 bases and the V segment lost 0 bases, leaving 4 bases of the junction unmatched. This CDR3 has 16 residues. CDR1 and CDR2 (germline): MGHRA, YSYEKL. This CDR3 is CASSQEGAGVYNEQFF. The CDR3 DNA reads TGCGCCAGCAGCCAAGAAGGAGCGGGAGTCTACAATGAGCAGTTCTTC.

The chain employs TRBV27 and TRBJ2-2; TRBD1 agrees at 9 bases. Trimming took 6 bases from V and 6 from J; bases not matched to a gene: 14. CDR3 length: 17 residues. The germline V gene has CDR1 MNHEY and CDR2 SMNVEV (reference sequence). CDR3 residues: CASRDRQGEYRAGELFF. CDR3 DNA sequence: TGTGCCAGCAGGGACAGACAGGGGGAATACCGGGCCGGGGAGCTGTTTTTT.

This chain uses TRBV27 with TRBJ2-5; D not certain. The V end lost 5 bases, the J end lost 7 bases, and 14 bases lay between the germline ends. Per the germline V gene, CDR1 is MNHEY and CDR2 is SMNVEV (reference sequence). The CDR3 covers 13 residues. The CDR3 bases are TGTGCCAGCAGTCGAGTTAGTGATGGGACCCAGTACTTC. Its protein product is CASSRVSDGTQYF.

The CDR3 is CASRGGVNEKLFF. CDR3 DNA sequence: TGCGCCAGTCGCGGGGGAGTTAATGAAAAACTGTTTTTT. V usage is TRBV5-1 and J usage is TRBJ1-4; D is perhaps TRBD1 (5 bases). V lost 8 bases to trimming and J lost 4 bases, with 12 bases between them. The CDR3 totals 13 residues. CDR1 is SGHRS, CDR2 YFSETQ, per germline.

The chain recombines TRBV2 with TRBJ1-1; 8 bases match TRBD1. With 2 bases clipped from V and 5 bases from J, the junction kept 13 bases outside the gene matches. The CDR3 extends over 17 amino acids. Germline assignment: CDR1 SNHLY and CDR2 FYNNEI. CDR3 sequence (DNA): TGTGCCAGCAGTGAATTCGTAGGATCAGGGGGCTGGACTGAAGCTTTCTTT. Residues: CASSEFVGSGGWTEAFF.

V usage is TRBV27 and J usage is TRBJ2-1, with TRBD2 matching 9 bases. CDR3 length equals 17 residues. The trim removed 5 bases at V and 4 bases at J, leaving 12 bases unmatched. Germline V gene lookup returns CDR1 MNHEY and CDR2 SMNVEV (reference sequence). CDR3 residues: CASSHKVASGTYNEQFF. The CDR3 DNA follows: TGTGCCAGCAGTCATAAGGTAGCTAGCGGGACTTACAATGAGCAGTTCTTC.

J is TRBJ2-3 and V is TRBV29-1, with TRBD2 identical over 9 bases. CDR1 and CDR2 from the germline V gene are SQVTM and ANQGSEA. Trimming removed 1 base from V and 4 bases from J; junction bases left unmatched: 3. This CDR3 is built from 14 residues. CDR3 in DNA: TGCAGCGTTGAAGGGCTAGCGGGATCAGATACGCAGTATTTT. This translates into CSVEGLAGSDTQYF.